This TCR beta chain was identified during a study of post-analysis software for immune sequencing data. Study results and caveats: In patients, TRBV5-6, TRBV5-1 and TRBV20-1 belonged to roughly 5 TRBV segments found more frequently than in controls.

Built from TCR beta cDNA, the libraries had unique molecular identifiers in them. TCRdb recomputed calls from the PCR reads with MiXCR, one row per CDR3 protein. The sample carries 800,000 to 950,000 distinct CDR3 sequences, approximately 53% recorded once. The sample holds a few counts of this clonotype. The antigen is undetermined. J lost 5 bases, V lost 6 bases, and 16 bases had no gene match. The CDR3 length is 16 residues. V and J are TRBV12-3 or TRBV12-4 and TRBJ2-7; 7 positions agree with TRBD1. This TCR came from a girl between 5 and 17 years old with multiple sclerosis. Sequenced sample: blood. This CDR3 is CASRPFTGAHFDEQYF. The CDR3 DNA is TGTGCCAGCAGACCCTTTACAGGGGCTCACTTCGACGAGCAGTACTTC.